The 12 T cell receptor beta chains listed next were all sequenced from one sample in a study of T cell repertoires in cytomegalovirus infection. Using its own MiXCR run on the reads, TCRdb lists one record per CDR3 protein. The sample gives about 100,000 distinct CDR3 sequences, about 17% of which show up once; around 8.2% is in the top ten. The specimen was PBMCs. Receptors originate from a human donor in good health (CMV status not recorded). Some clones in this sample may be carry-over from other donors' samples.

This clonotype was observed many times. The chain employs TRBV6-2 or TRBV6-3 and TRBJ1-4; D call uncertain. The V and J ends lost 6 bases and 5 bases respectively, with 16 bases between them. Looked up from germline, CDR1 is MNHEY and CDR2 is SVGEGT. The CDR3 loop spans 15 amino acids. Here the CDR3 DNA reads TGTGCCAGCAGGAATGGGCCCACCTGGAATGAAAAACTGTTTTTT. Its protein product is CASRNGPTWNEKLFF.

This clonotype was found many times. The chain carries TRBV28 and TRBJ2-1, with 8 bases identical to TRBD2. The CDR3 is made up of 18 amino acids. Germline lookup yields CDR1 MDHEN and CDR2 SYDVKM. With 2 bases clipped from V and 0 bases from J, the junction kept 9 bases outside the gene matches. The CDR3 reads CASSLGAGGFRSYNEQFF. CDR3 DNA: TGTGCCAGCAGTTTAGGGGCGGGGGGCTTTCGCTCCTACAATGAGCAGTTCTTC.

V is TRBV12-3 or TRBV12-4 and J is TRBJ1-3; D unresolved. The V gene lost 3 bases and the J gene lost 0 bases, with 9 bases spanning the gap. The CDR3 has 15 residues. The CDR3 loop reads CASSFGLSSGNTIYF. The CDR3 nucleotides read TGTGCCAGCAGTTTCGGCCTATCCTCTGGAAACACCATATATTTT.

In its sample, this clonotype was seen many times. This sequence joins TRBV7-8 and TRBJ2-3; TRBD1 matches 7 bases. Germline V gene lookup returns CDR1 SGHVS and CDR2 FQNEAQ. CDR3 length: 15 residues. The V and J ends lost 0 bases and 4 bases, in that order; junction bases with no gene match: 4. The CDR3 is CASSLAGQESDTQYF. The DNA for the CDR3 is TGTGCCAGCAGCTTAGCCGGACAGGAGTCAGATACGCAGTATTTT.

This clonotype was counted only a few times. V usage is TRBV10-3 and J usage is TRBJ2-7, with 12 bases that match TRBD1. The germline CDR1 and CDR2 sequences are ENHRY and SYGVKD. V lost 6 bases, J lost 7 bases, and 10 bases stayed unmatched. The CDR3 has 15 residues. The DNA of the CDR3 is TGTGCCATCAGCCGGTCGGGACAGGGGGCTGGGGAGCAGTACTTC. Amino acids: CAISRSGQGAGEQYF.

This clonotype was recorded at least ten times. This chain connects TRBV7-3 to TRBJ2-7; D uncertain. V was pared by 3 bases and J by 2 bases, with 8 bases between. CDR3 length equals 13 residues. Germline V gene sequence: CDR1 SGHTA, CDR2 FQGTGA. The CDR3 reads CASSFGRTYEQYF. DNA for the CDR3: TGTGCCAGCAGCTTCGGACGGACCTACGAGCAGTACTTC.

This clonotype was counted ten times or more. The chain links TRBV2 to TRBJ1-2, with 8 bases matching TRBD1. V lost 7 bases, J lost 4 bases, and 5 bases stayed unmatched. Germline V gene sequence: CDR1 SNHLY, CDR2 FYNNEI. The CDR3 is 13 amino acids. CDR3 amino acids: CASMLQGGYGYTF. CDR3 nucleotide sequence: TGTGCCAGCATGCTACAGGGGGGCTATGGCTACACCTTC.

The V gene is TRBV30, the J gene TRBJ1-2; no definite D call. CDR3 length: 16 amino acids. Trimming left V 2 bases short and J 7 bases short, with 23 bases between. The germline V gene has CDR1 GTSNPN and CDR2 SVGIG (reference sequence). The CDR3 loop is CAWSHPGWALRVGYTF. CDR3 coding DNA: TGTGCCTGGAGTCACCCCGGTTGGGCTCTAAGGGTTGGCTACACCTTC.

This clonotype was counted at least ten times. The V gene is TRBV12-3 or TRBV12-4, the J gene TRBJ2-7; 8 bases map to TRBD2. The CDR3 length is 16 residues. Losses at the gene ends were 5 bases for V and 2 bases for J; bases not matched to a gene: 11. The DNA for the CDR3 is TGTGCCAGCAGTCTTACCCGAGCGGGGGCCGCCTACGAGCAGTACTTC. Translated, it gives CASSLTRAGAAYEQYF.

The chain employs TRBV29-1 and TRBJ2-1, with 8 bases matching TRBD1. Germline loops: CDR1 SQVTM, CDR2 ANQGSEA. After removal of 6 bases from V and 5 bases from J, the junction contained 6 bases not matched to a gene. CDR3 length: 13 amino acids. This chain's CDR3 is CSVAGQADNEQFF. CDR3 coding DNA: TGCAGCGTCGCGGGACAGGCGGACAATGAGCAGTTCTTC.

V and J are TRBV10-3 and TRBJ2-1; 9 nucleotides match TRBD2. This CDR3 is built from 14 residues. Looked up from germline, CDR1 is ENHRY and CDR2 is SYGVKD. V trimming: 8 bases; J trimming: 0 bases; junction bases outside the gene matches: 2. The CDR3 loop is CAIHSGSSYNEQFF. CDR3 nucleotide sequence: TGTGCCATCCATAGCGGGAGCTCCTACAATGAGCAGTTCTTC.

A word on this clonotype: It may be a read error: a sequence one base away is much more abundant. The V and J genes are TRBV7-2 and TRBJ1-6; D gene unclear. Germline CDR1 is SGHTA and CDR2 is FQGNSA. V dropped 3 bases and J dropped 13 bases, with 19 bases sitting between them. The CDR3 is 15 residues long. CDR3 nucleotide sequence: TGTGCCAGCAGCTTGAGTGGAGTTATATTGAGGCCCCTCCACTTT. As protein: CASSLSGVILRPLHF.